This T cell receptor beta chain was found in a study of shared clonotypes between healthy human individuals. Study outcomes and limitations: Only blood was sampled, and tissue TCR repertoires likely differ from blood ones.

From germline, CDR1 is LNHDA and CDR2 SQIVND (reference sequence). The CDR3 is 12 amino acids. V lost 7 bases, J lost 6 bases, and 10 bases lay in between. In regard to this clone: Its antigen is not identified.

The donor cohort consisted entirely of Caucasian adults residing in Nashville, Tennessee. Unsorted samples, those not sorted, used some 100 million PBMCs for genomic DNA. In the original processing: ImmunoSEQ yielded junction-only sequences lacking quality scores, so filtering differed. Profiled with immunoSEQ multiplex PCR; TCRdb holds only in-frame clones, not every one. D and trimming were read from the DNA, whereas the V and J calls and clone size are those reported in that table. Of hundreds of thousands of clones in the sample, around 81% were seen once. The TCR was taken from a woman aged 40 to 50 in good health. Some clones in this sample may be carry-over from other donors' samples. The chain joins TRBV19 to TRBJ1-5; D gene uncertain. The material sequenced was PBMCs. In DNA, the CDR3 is TGTGCCAGTAACACAGCTGGTCAGCCCCAGCATTTT. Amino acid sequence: CASNTAGQPQHF.